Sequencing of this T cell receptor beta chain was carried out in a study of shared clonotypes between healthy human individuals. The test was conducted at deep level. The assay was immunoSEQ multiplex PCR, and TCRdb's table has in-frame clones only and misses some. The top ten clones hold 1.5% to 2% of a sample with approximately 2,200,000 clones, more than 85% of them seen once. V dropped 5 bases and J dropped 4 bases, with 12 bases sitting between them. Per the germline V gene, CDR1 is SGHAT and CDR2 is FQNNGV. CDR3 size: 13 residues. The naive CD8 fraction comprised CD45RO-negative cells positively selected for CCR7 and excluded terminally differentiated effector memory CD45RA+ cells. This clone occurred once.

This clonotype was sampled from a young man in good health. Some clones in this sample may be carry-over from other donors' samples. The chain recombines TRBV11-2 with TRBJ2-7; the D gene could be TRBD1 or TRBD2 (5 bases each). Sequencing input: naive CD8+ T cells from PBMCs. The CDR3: CASSVSGAYEQYF. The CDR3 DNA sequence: TGTGCCAGCAGCGTCTCCGGGGCATACGAGCAGTACTTC.